This T cell receptor beta chain is drawn from a study of early T cells in non-severe SARS-CoV-2 infection. Background on the study: Whole-blood bulk RNA, unsorted, was sequenced, and chains were unpaired.

Researchers attached unique molecular identifiers to individual cDNA molecules. TCRdb processed the 5' RACE reads anew with MiXCR; each CDR3 protein has one entry. The profile shows about 64,000 distinct CDR3 sequences, about an eighth of them singletons. Worth noting for this clonotype: Its antigen is currently unknown.

Findings and caveats of the study: VDJdb matching skewed toward anti-spike CD8 responses, missing private and CD4 specificities.

The sequenced sample was whole blood. The sequence came from an adult who was a healthcare worker with PCR-confirmed SARS-CoV-2 infection or an uninfected control (not recorded which).

The CDR3 DNA is TGTGCCAGCAGCCCGGACAGGGTTTCCTACGAGCAGTACTTC. Translated, it gives CASSPDRVSYEQYF. The rearrangement joins TRBV5-4 to TRBJ2-7; 8 bases match TRBD1. The germline V gene has CDR1 SGHNT and CDR2 YYREEE (reference sequence). This CDR3 spans 14 amino acids. V dropped 4 bases and J dropped 1; count of bases not matched to a gene: 4. Looking up the rest from reference TRBV5-4 and TRBJ2-7 gives the full variable domain: ETGVTQSPTHLIKTRGQQVTLRCSSQSGHNTVSWYQQALGQGPQFIFQYYREEENGRGNFPPRFSGLQFPNYSSELNVNALELDDSALYLCASSPDRVSYEQYFGPGTRLTVT.